This T cell receptor beta chain was recorded in a study of shared clonotypes between healthy human individuals. CDR1 and CDR2 (germline): KGHSH, LQKENI. The V end was cut by 2 bases, the J end by 0 bases, with 9 bases between. The CDR3 has 15 amino acids. Produced via immunoSEQ multiplex PCR; TCRdb's table is partial and in-frame only. The data hold some 2.4 million clones, with over 85% observed a single time. This clone has only one observation. Other DNA sequences in the sample encode the same CDR3. Sequenced material: naive CD4+ T cells from PBMCs. Subset defined: CD45RA+ positively selected. The receptor comes from a man between 18 and 29 years old in good health. Some clones in this sample may be carry-over from other donors' samples. This chain uses TRBV18 with TRBJ2-3, with a tentative D call TRBD2 (6 bases). CDR3 protein: CASSPAGLSTDTQYF. The CDR3 bases are TGTGCCAGCTCACCAGCCGGACTAAGCACAGATACGCAGTATTTT.